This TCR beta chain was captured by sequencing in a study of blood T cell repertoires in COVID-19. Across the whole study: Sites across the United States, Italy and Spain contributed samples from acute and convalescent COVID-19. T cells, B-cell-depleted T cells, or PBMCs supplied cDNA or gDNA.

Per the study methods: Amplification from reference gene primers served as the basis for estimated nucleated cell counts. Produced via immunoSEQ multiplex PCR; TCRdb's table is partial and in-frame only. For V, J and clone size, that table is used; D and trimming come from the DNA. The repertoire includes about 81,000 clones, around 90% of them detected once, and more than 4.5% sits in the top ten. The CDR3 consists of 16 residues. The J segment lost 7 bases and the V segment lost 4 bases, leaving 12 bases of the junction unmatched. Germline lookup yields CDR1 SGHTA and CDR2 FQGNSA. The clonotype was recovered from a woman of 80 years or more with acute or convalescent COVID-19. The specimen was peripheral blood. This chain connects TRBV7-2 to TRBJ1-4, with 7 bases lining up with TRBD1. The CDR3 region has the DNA TGTGCCAGCAGCTCTAGTCGACAGGGAGAGGGTGAAAAACTGTTTTTT. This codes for CASSSSRQGEGEKLFF.